The entry below describes one TCR beta chain. Its matching antigen is unknown. The table came from immunoSEQ multiplex PCR; TCRdb's copy has only in-frame clones and leaves some out. The sample includes approximately 100,000 clones, roughly nine tenths of them seen just once. The data belong to a study of PD-L1 blockade in urothelial cancer. Study context: Chemotherapy regimens numbering 0 to 3 had been given to patients. Blood drawn 3 weeks (second dose) and 6 weeks after treatment start was analyzed. Median T cell yield from blood was fewer than 150,000.

Study-level points and caveats: Sub-median blood TCR clonality before treatment predicted longer survival.

The CDR3 covers 12 residues. Per the germline V gene, CDR1 is MDHEN and CDR2 is SYDVKM. The V gene lost 9 bases and the J gene lost 5 bases, with 10 bases spanning the gap. Sample: PBMCs, taken around atezolizumab (anti-PD-L1) treatment. The origin of this receptor is a woman of 80 years or more with urothelial cancer. J is TRBJ2-2 and V is TRBV28, with a weak D call TRBD2 (6 bases). The CDR3 loop is CASGGTTGELFF. The CDR3 nucleotides read TGTGCCAGTGGGGGGACGACCGGGGAGCTGTTTTTT.